This TCR beta chain was observed in a study of response to subunit inactivated influenza vaccine. Notes on the study in general: It was suggested by the authors that few new T cells are recruited by each seasonal influenza vaccination.

J gave up 3 bases and V 2 bases, and 7 bases lay outside the gene matches. This CDR3 is built from 14 residues. Germline CDR1 reads DFQATT; CDR2 reads SNEGSKA (reference sequence). Comments on this clonotype: The antigen is undetermined.

TCRdb ran MiXCR on the RT-PCR reads and lists one entry per CDR3 protein. Of almost 250,000 distinct CDR3 sequences in the sample, 9% to 15% are singletons; the top ten hold 7.5% to 10%. Sequenced material: non-naive T cells sorted from PBMCs, taken 14 to 15 days before vaccination. This receptor was taken from a man over 45 who received an inactivated influenza vaccine. The chain is built from TRBV20-1 and TRBJ2-7; the match to TRBD1 covers 7 bases. The CDR3 sequence is CSARPRDSHYEQYF. The CDR3 nucleotides read TGCAGTGCTAGACCGAGGGACAGCCACTACGAGCAGTACTTC.